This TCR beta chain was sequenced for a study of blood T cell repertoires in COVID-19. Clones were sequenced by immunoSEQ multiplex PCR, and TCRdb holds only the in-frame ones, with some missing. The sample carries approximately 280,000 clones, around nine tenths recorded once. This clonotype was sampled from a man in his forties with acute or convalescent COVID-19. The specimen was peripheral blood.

The CDR3 loop is CASSFPGQGSYEQYF. The CDR3 DNA reads TGTGCCAGCAGCTTCCCGGGACAGGGGTCCTACGAGCAGTACTTC. The chain is built from TRBV9 and TRBJ2-7; TRBD1 aligns across 10 bases. The CDR3 consists of 15 residues. With V trimmed by 4 bases and J by 1 base, 5 bases remained unmatched. Germline V gene sequence: CDR1 SGDLS, CDR2 YYNGEE. Combining the CDR3 with reference TRBV9 and TRBJ2-7 gives the whole variable domain DSGVTQTPKHLITATGQRVTLRCSPRSGDLSVYWYQQSLDQGLQFLIQYYNGEERAKGNILERFSAQQFPDLHSELNLSSLELGDSALYFCASSFPGQGSYEQYFGPGTRLTVT.